This TCR beta chain was documented in a study of early T cells in non-severe SARS-CoV-2 infection. TCRdb independently ran MiXCR on the 5' RACE reads; one entry per CDR3 protein. This table holds tens of thousands of distinct CDR3 sequences, roughly an eighth found once. This CDR3 contains 17 residues. The trim removed 2 bases at V and 3 bases at J, leaving 7 bases unmatched. CDR1 is SGHTA and CDR2 is FQGNSA in the germline V gene. This chain joins TRBV7-2 and TRBJ2-7, with 13 bases fitting TRBD2. The specimen was whole blood. This clonotype was sampled from an adult who was a healthcare worker with PCR-confirmed SARS-CoV-2 infection or an uninfected control (not recorded which). The DNA of the CDR3 is TGTGCCAGCAGCTTACGGGGACTAGCGGGATTTTTCTACGAGCAGTACTTC. Protein product: CASSLRGLAGFFYEQYF.